Following are 6 T cell receptor beta chains from one sample sequenced in a study of shared clonotypes between healthy human individuals. Profiled with immunoSEQ multiplex PCR; TCRdb holds only in-frame clones, not every one. The data contain approximately 1.4 million clones, under 99% of them singletons. Sequencing input: naive CD4+ T cells sorted from blood. Subset defined: CD45RA+ positively selected. These receptors all come from a man under 40 in good health.

CDR3 sequence (DNA): TGTGCCAGCTCACCGGGAACTAGCGGGCCTTACACCGGGGAGCTGTTTTTT. As protein: CASSPGTSGPYTGELFF. This chain links TRBV18 with TRBJ2-2; 9 bases are shared with TRBD2. The CDR3 runs 17 residues. Germline loops: CDR1 KGHSH, CDR2 LQKENI. With V trimmed by 3 bases and J by 3 bases, 8 bases remained unmatched.

V is TRBV10-2 and J is TRBJ2-7; no definite D call. Germline V gene sequence: CDR1 WSHSY, CDR2 SAAADI. Trimming removed 2 bases at V and 1 base at J, with 6 bases between. This CDR3 has 13 residues. CDR3 residues: CASSEIGSYEQYF. The CDR3 DNA sequence: TGCGCCAGCAGTGAGATTGGTTCCTACGAGCAGTACTTC.

CDR3 DNA sequence: TGTGCCAGCAGCACAGGGGGCGCGCAGTACGAGCAGTACTTC. It encodes CASSTGGAQYEQYF. The rearrangement uses TRBV7-8 and TRBJ2-7, with 9 bases identical to TRBD1. Trimming removed 5 bases from V and 4 bases from J; junction bases left unmatched: 6. Germline V gene sequence: CDR1 SGHVS, CDR2 FQNEAQ. The CDR3 spans 14 residues.

The rearrangement uses TRBV6-1 and TRBJ2-1; D is unclear. The ends were cut back, 2 bases at V and 6 bases at J, with 11 bases in the middle. The CDR3 is 14 residues long. The germline V gene encodes CDR1 MNHNS and CDR2 SASEGT. The CDR3 sequence is CASSEQHATNEQFF. The CDR3 DNA follows: TGTGCCAGCAGTGAACAGCACGCGACCAATGAGCAGTTCTTC.

About this clone itself: Lacking the conserved final phenylalanine or tryptophan, this CDR3 likely reflects a read error. The DNA is omitted, as the CDR3 cannot be located on it reliably, and the CDR3 follows TCRdb's listing. V is TRBV29-1 and J is TRBJ2-3; TRBD2 is the table's D call and was not checked against the DNA. Germline V gene sequence: CDR1 SQVTM, CDR2 ANQGSEA. The CDR3 numbers 11 amino acids, ends counted. CDR3 sequence reads: CSVKAGLAGVV.

The rearrangement uses TRBV5-1 and TRBJ2-7; 9 positions match TRBD1. From germline, CDR1 is SGHRS and CDR2 YFSETQ. This CDR3 has 15 amino acids. The V gene end was trimmed by 0 bases and the J gene end by 6 bases; junction bases not matched to a gene: 7. For the CDR3, the DNA is TGCGCCAGCAGCTTGGTTGGGACAGGGAAAAGCGAGCAGTACTTC. It specifies CASSLVGTGKSEQYF.